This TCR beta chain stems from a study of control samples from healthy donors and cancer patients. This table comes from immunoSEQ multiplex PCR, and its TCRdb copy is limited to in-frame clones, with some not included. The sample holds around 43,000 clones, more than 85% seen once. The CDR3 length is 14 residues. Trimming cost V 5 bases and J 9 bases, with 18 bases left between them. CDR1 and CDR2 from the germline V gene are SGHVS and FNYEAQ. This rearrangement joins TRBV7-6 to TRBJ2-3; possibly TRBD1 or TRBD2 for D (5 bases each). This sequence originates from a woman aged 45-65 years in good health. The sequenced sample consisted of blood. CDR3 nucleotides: TGTGCCAGCAGCCCGACCGGGACGACGGCGACGCAGTATTTT. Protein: CASSPTGTTATQYF.